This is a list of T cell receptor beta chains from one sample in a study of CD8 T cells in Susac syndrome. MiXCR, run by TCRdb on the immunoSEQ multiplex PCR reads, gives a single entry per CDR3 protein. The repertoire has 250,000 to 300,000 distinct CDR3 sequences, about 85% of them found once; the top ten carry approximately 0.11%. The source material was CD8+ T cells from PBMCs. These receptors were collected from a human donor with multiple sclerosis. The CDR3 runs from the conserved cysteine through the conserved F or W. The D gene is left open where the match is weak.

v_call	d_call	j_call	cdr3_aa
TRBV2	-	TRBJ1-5	CASSEALRGSNQPQHF
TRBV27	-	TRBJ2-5	CAAGTVRQETQYF
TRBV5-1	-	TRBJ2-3	CASSEKPRQFSDTQYF
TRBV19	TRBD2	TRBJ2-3	CASSTTSGSTDTQYF
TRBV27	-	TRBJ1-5	CASSADWDGNQPQHF
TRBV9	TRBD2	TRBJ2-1	CASSLPSGRSQKQFF
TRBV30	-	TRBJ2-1	CAWSVQDRRNEQFF
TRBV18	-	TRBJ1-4	CASSPMNEIGLFF
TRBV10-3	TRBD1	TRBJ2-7	CATLGQLYEQYF
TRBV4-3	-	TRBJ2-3	CASSQVTVGTDTQYF
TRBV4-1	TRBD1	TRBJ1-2	CASSQVKDRGYGYTF
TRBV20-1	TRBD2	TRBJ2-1	CSARDRASGTPLNEQFF
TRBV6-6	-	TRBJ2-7	CAGTDGGRQYF
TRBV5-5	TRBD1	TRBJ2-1	CASLRQGMGEDEQFF
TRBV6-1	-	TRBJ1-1	CASINPGTTNTEAFF
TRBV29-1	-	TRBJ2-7	CSVGNSAYEQYF
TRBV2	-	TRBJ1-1	CARGGQYQLEAFF
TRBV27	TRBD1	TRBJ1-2	CASSEFDRGYGYTF
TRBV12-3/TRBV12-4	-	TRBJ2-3	CASSQRTYMGTQYF
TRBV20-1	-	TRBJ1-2	CSASGYTF
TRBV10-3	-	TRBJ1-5	CAICSGGEISQTQHF
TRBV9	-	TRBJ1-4	CASSVAGGEKLFF
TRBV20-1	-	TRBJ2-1	CSARVGVAVMGEQFF
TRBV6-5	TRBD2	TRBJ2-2	CASSYSAGEVTGELFF
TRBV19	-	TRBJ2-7	CASTPGGGDEQYF
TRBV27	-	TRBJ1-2	CASSFGGYGYTF
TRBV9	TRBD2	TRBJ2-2	CASSVSWTSGRIGELFF
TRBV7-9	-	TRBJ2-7	CASSLVSPKGEQYF
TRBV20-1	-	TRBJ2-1	CSARGPIEQFF